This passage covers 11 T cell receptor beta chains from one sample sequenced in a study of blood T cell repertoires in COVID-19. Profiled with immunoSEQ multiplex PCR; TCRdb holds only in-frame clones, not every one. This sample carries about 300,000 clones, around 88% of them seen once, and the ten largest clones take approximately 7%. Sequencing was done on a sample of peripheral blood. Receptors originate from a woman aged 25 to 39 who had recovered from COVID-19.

CDR3 DNA sequence: TGTGCCAGCAGCCGAGGGACCTACGAGCAGTACTTC. It codes for CASSRGTYEQYF. This chain joins TRBV2 and TRBJ2-7, with D possibly TRBD2 on 5 matching bases. Per the germline V gene, CDR1 is SNHLY and CDR2 is FYNNEI. V lost 6 bases and J lost 2, with 8 bases in between. The CDR3 has 12 residues.

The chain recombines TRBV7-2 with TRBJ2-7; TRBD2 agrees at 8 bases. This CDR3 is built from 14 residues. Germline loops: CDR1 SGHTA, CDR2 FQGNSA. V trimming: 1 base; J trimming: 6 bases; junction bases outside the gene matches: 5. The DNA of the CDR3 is TGTGCCAGCAGCTTAGGCCAGCGGGGGAGCGAGCAGTACTTC. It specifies CASSLGQRGSEQYF.

CDR3 sequence reads: CASSSGQGLSSSYNEQFF. CDR3 sequence (DNA): TGCGCCAGCAGCTCCGGACAGGGCCTCTCGAGCTCCTACAATGAGCAGTTCTTC. This chain links TRBV5-1 with TRBJ2-1, with 8 bases matching TRBD1. J gave up 0 bases and V 3 bases, and 11 bases lay outside the gene matches. CDR3 length: 18 residues. CDR1 is SGHRS and CDR2 is YFSETQ in the germline V gene.

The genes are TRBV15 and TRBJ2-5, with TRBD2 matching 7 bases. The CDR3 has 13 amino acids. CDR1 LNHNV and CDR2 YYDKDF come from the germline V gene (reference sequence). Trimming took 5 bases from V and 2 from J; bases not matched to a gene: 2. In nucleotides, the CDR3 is TGTGCCACCAGCCGGGACTATCAAGAGACCCAGTACTTC. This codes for CATSRDYQETQYF.

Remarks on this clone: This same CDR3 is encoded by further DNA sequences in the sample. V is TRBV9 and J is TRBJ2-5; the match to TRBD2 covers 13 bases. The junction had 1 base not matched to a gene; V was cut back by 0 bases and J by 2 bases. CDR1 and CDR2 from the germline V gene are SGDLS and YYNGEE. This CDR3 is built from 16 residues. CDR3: CASSVGLAGGQETQYF. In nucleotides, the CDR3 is TGTGCCAGCAGCGTAGGACTAGCGGGGGGACAAGAGACCCAGTACTTC. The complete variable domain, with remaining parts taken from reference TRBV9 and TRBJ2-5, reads DSGVTQTPKHLITATGQRVTLRCSPRSGDLSVYWYQQSLDQGLQFLIQYYNGEERAKGNILERFSAQQFPDLHSELNLSSLELGDSALYFCASSVGLAGGQETQYFGPGTRLLVL.

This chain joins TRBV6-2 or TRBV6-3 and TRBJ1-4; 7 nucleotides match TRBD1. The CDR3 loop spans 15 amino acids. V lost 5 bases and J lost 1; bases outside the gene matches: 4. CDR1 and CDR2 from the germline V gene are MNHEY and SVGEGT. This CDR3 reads CASSDRQGTNEKLFF. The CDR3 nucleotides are TGTGCCAGCAGTGACCGACAGGGAACTAATGAAAAACTGTTTTTT.

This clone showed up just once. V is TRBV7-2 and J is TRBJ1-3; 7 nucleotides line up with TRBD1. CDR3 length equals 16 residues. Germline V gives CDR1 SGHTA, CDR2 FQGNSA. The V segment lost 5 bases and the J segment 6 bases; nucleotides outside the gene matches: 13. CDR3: CASSPFTATGTNTIYF. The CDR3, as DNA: TGTGCCAGCAGCCCCTTTACCGCGACAGGGACAAACACCATATATTTT.

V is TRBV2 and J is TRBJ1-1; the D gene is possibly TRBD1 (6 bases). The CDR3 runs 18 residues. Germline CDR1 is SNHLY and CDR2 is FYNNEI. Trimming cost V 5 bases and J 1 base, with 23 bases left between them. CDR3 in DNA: TGTGCCAGCAGTAACAGGGCGCCGAGTGCCAATTCGAACACTGAAGCTTTCTTT. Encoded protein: CASSNRAPSANSNTEAFF.

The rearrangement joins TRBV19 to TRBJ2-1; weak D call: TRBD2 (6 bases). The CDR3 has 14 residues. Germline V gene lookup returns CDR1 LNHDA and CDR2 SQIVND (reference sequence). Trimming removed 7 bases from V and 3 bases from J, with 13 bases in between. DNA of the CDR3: TGTGCCAGTATGGAGGGGCGCGTCTACAATGAGCAGTTCTTC. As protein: CASMEGRVYNEQFF. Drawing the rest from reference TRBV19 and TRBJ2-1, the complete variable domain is DGGITQSPKYLFRKEGQNVTLSCEQNLNHDAMYWYRQDPGQGLRLIYYSQIVNDFQKGDIAEGYSVSREKKESFPLTVTSAQKNPTAFYLCASMEGRVYNEQFFGPGTRLTVL.

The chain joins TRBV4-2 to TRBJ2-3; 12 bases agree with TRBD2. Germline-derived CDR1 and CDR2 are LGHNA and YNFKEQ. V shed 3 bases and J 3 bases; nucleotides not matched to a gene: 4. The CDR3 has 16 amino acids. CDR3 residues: CASSQRGLAGTDTQYF. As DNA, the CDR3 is TGTGCCAGCAGCCAGCGAGGACTAGCGGGGACAGATACGCAGTATTTT.

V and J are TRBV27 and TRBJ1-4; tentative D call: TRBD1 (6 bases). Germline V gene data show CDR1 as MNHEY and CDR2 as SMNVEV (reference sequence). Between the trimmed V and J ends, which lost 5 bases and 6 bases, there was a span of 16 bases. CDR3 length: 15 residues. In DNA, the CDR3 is TGTGCCAGCAGTCCCCGGGACACTTGGGATGAAAAACTGTTTTTT. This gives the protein CASSPRDTWDEKLFF.